Below, one T cell receptor beta chain is given with its context. Its specific antigen is unknown. Nothing much larger sits one base from this clone, and base qualities are not available. Libraries were built with the immunoSEQ multiplex PCR assay. For the multiplex PCR, a mixture combining 60 forward primers for TCR Vbeta segments and 13 reverse primers for TCR Jbeta segments was used. The CDR3 region of rearranged TCR beta genes was amplified from genomic DNA by a multiplex PCR assay. The amplified TCR beta libraries were sequenced on the Illumina HiSeq System as 87-base-pair reads. The authors processed their data as follows. A later analysis tallied tens of millions of unique TCR beta chains across the 666 repertoires, and roughly 11 million of those chains were shared by two or more donors. A nearest-neighbor algorithm error-corrected the raw reads and collapsed the reads into unique sequences, merging closely related sequences to remove PCR and sequencing errors. CDR3 sequences were aligned to IMGT reference sequences to assign V, D and J gene segments. For a sequence to be retained, a match of at least six nucleotides was required to both a V gene segment and a J gene segment. A rearrangement was called productive if the CDR3 had no stop codons and remained in frame with V and J, and every other rearrangement was called non-productive. Following IMGT convention, CDR3 was defined as the stretch from the second conserved V-encoded cysteine up to the conserved J-encoded phenylalanine. The earlier analysis of 500 to 750 of the donors excluded any sequence lacking an unambiguous match to a single V gene segment. An earlier analysis of 500 to 600 of the donors classified V segments as functional when productive rearrangements were above 56.7% and as segregating when the standard deviation between donors was above 5%. A statistical classification framework was developed to diagnose cytomegalovirus status using the catalog of TCR beta chain sequences. In a later analysis, V and J genes were assigned by comparing TCR nucleotide sequences against IMGT/GENE-DB human TR gene sequences. Using the TCRdist pipeline, a later analysis assigned CDR3 sequences along with most-parsimonious VDJ recombination scenarios. A later analysis defined each TCR beta chain by its CDR3 amino acid sequence plus V-gene family, and excluded reads lacking a unique V-gene family. A later analysis removed 600 or so highly shared, low-generation-probability nucleotide sequences to deal with suspected cross-contamination and a sequencing artifact. In a later analysis, a clonal expansion index was calculated for each public chain from normalized within-repertoire ranks of inferred template counts. In a later analysis, generation probabilities were computed with a VDJ recombination model fitted to out-of-frame rearrangements, and the resulting probabilities were checked against IGoR. Hypergeometric tests were used in a later analysis to score TCR-TCR, TCR-HLA and TCR-CMV co-occurrence, with a repertoire-size bias correction applied to the TCR pairs. In a later analysis, false discovery rates were estimated by permuting HLA or CMV assignments 20 times. In a later analysis, co-occurring TCRs were grouped using DBSCAN, with TCRdist sequence similarity added in when clustering inside HLA-allele-positive subsets. For co-occurrence clustering, repertoires with fewer than 30,000 or more than 120,000 public chains were excluded, along with 5 or 6 repertoires with anomalous nucleotide sharing. Held by TCRdb, this immuneACCESS table contains in-frame sequences only and omits some clones. Under half of the omission traces to an unresolved V gene where checked; the cause of the rest is unknown. V and J calls and clone size follow that table, whereas D and trimming were derived from the DNA. For this sample there are hundreds of thousands of clones; around 90% appear just once. The top ten clones comprise about 2% of the sample.

This sample is drawn from a study of cytomegalovirus exposure and HLA in healthy donors (dated by TCRdb to 2016 to 2017). Notes on the research overall: In an earlier analysis of 450 to 750 of the donors, 250 to 300 Gb of sequence data and 120 million or so unique TCR beta sequences from roughly 190 million T cells were reported. Approximately 300 gigabases of sequencing data and 91 million or so unique TCR sequences made up an early release that covered over 550 HLA-typed donors. Among the approximately 400 genotyped donors, around 79% belonged to the genetic ancestry cluster associated with self-reported Caucasian donors. The study aimed to test whether cataloging public T cell receptors could reveal signatures of past pathogen exposure. The T cell repertoires of some 700 subjects were profiled by immunosequencing and related to cytomegalovirus serostatus. A separate validation cohort of roughly 130 different subjects was used in addition to the approximately 700-subject first cohort. High-throughput TCR immunosequencing, statistical association of individual TCRs with disease status, and machine learning were combined to predict cytomegalovirus infection status. To study patterns of TCR occurrence, a later analysis re-analyzed previously published TCR beta repertoires from under 750 donors and added high-resolution HLA genotyping. Rather than using new phenotypic data, the later analysis identified candidate immune exposures from TCR beta sequences and from how often those sequences occurred across donors. To decide whether each TCR beta V gene segment behaved as functional or pseudogenic, an earlier analysis of several hundred of the donors relied on high-throughput TCR beta sequencing. Donor age, sex, ethnicity and CMV serostatus were compiled alongside the repertoire data. Genome-wide SNP genotypes for about 65% of the 666 donors were used in a later genetic analysis, which treated that subset as a discovery cohort. Every discovery cohort repertoire had been produced on one sequencing platform. HLA typing covered class I and class II loci at four-digit resolution. The number of typed donors differed by locus: roughly 629-630 for A, B, C, DRB1 and DQB1; some 500 for DQA1; 606 for DPA1; and roughly 470 for DPB1. Several DR-DQ haplotypes were handled as single units for association and clustering because linkage in the cohort was strong. On average, around 230,000 unique TCR beta nucleotide sequences were sequenced per donor among about 400 genotyped donors of the cohort, with roughly 19% of those sequences being non-productive.

The cohort consisted of 670 or so healthy bone marrow donors. All cohort members were sampled while nominally healthy, although unrecorded immune exposures were likely present. The donor tested CMV seronegative, placing the donor among the 350 to 400 seronegative members of the cohort. A peripheral blood sample was collected from each donor, and TCR beta sequencing was performed on peripheral blood mononuclear cells. The Qiagen DNeasy Blood Extraction Kit was used to extract genomic DNA from the blood cell samples. The CDR3 has 16 amino acids, counting the end cysteine and phenylalanine. Only the CDR3 part of the read is kept: 48 bases, read in frame from the first base. Trimming removed 4 bases from V and 1 base from J; the gene matches leave 5 bases unexplained. CDR1 and CDR2, looked up from the germline V gene, are KGHSH and LQKENI. What the research found in general, with its limitations: Immune exposure information for the cohort was limited to CMV serostatus. The study gave a list of more than 150 TCR beta chains associated with cytomegalovirus. In vitro tests confirmed that a few of the cytomegalovirus-associated TCR beta chains recognize cytomegalovirus antigens. Only TCR beta chains were sequenced in this cohort, and the absence of alpha or paired-chain data limited detectable features. Because counts were too low, roughly 18 rarely observed V segments, including chromosome 9 orphons, were left out of the earlier analysis of some 600 of the donors. The authors suggested that the approach could potentially be generalized to other disease states and immunological phenotypes. A group of highly shared sequence variants was considered likely to be a technical artifact of the sequencing pipeline. When HLA alleles, especially DR and DQ, strongly co-occurred, TCR associations were difficult to assign to individual alleles. Linkage disequilibrium might explain the correlated functional status among segregating V segments, but an unknown experimental factor could not be excluded. Compared with equally common non-associated chains, HLA-associated TCR beta chains in a later analysis were more clonally expanded and had lower generation probabilities. In a later analysis, several top co-occurrence clusters were reported to appear linked to parvovirus B19, influenza, CMV and Epstein-Barr virus. V-gene and J-gene trimming of TCR beta chains was associated with a missense DCLRE1C variant in a later genetic analysis, and the association was replicated in an independent cohort. A further reported finding was that TCR beta sequences accurately predicted the HLA-A and HLA-B alleles for most subjects in the first cohort. An earlier analysis of around 540 of the donors showed that most TCR beta V segments appeared in productive rearrangements either about 87% or about 30% of the time, which broadly matched IMGT annotations. A later analysis found that most CMV-associated TCR beta chains appeared HLA-restricted, with HLA associations seemingly driven largely by CMV exposure. The classifier was reported to diagnose cytomegalovirus status with high specificity and sensitivity in both the original and validation cohorts. A later analysis found that TCR association rates varied across HLA loci, with DRB1 alleles showing the most associated TCRs and HLA-C alleles the fewest. A later analysis associated 15,000 to 20,000 TCR beta sequences with specific HLA alleles at a false discovery rate of 0.05. Across donors, most TCR sequences were observed very rarely, whereas some public TCRs were present in many individuals. Because HLA typing was missing for some donors at each locus, association tests included only the typed subset. Because the 87-base-pair reads could not distinguish some IMGT-functional V segments, including TRBV6-2 and TRBV6-3, those segments were excluded. Sequencing depth was assumed to be roughly uniform across donors in the presence/absence analyses, though that assumption may not hold. According to a later genetic analysis, donors in an Asian-associated ancestry cluster had fewer N-insertions in productive TCRs than the approximately 700-donor mean.

Sequenced input: PBMCs. This TCR came from a woman between 18 and 30 years old in good health and CMV-seronegative. Here the chain combines TRBV18 and TRBJ2-2, with TRBD1 matching 8 junction bases. DNA sequence: TGTGCCAGCTCACTCCGGACAGGGAGGAACACCGGGGAGCTGTTTTTT. Translated, this is CASSLRTGRNTGELFF.